This entry features one T cell receptor (beta chain) sequence. The target of this receptor is not known. Per-base qualities were not stored, and no clone one base away is much larger. This specimen includes other DNA sequences encoding the same CDR3. The junction shows trimming of 2 bases on V and 5 bases on J, and the gene matches do not reach 1 base of it. As encoded in the germline V gene (reference sequence), CDR1 is MNHNY while CDR2 is SVGAGI. Including the terminal cysteine and phenylalanine, the CDR3 comprises 14 residues. The retained sequence is limited to the CDR3, 42 bases, with the frame set at the first base. This entry belongs to a study of shared clonotypes between healthy human individuals (dated by TCRdb to the early 2020s). The study in broad terms: The cohort included three men and two women between 18 and 49 years of age. For each donor, CD4 naive and CD4 memory were each run on three plates, CD8 naive on two plates, and CD8 memory on one plate. Blood TCR repertoires of roughly 5 healthy adults were deeply sequenced to estimate repertoire size and the extent of clonotype sharing between individuals. Different laboratories and diverse techniques were used to prepare libraries and sequence TCR repertoires, to increase sequencing depth and limit assay-specific biases. Each donor's leukapheresis produced roughly between roughly 0.85 and 9.5 billion PBMCs. What the work shows at the level of the full study, not this receptor alone: Even with the large sequencing depth, rarefaction of the sorted-subset datasets indicated that sequencing was incomplete. Larger estimated clonotype richness was generally found for naive subsets than for memory subsets. Compared with non-shared clonotypes, the clonotypes found in all four sorted-subset donors had higher generation probabilities. Sampling was restricted to blood, and TCR repertoires in tissue are likely to differ from TCR repertoires in blood. Because the study included a small number of donors, the genetic and exposure-history diversity represented was limited. Sharing across a few donors was observed for about 5% of naive CD4, around 3.5% of naive CD8, around 2.5% of memory CD4, and roughly 0.4% of memory CD8 clonotypes. Based on pairwise subsampling, the degree of clonotype sharing among donors was expected to be affected by sequencing depth.

TCR CDR3 regions were amplified from genomic DNA by multiplex PCR using the deep immunoSEQ assay. Genomic DNA extracted from each cell subset was distributed evenly over all wells of several immunoSEQ 96-well plates, and each plate served as one replicate. For sorted subsets, around 200 ng genomic DNA, equal to some 30,000 T cell genomes, was loaded into each replicate PCR. The purified libraries were quantified using a Qubit 3.0 fluorometer, sized with a Bioanalyzer 2100, and then quantified again using the KAPA Library Quantification kit. Each immunoSEQ 96-well plate was sequenced on its own single-read 150-cycle Illumina NextSeq 550 flow cell. The authors' analysis ran thus. Because the immunoSEQ output included only junctional sequences and no quality scores, the filtering could not be the same as the filtering used for full-length reads. Sequences were annotated with PyIR, a Python wrapper for IgBLAST v1.9, and V/J genes and CDR3 were assigned using IMGT germline references. Reads with weak V/J assignments (E-value above 1e-6), missing CDR3, stop codons, out-of-frame junctions, or ambiguous translated residues were removed. A V3J clonotype was defined by an identical inferred V gene, J gene, and CDR3 amino acid sequence. Percentage overlap between repertoires was calculated by dividing the number of shared unique clonotypes by the size of the smaller repertoire. RTK rarefaction, the Chao1 estimator, and Recon v2.1 estimates of unobserved clonotypes were used to assess repertoire richness. Generation probabilities for all TCRbeta clonotypes obtained by the gDNA method from a handful of donors were computed using OLGA. Held by TCRdb, this immuneACCESS table contains in-frame sequences only and omits some clones. Under half of the omission traces to an unresolved V gene where checked; the cause of the rest is unknown. That table supplies the V and J calls and clone size; D and trimming were determined from the DNA. In this sample the table shows about 2.3 million clones, 80% to 95% of which occur a single time. 0.37% of the sample belongs to the ten largest clones.

Donors were healthy HIV-negative adults with no recently reported acute infections or vaccinations. Every donor was a Caucasian adult residing in Nashville, Tennessee, USA. CD4+ T cells were enriched by magnetic negative selection; naive cells were then positively selected on CD45RA, and the negative fraction formed the memory subset. After blood collection by leukapheresis, PBMCs were isolated using Ficoll-Histopaque density gradient centrifugation and then cryopreserved in the vapor phase of liquid nitrogen. Analytical flow cytometry was used to check the purity and quantity of each magnetically sorted T cell population. Genomic DNA was isolated from each sorted fraction and quantified by UV absorbance on a Nanodrop 2000c.

The sequenced sample consisted of naive CD4+ T cells from PBMCs. Explained via the paper, the cell subset or site label denotes: CD45RA+ positively selected. The clonotype originates from a man aged 18 to 30 in good health. Some clones in this sample may be carry-over from other donors' samples. Recombination connected TRBV6-6 to TRBJ2-2; 8 bases in between match TRBD2. The CDR3 corresponds to CASSYGGRTGELFF. Here is the DNA: TGTGCCAGCAGTTACGGCGGGAGGACCGGGGAGCTGTTTTTT.